A single sample gave rise to the 26 T cell receptor beta chains below, sequenced in a study of cytomegalovirus exposure and HLA in healthy donors (dated 2017 in TCRdb). The method behind the library was the immunoSEQ multiplex PCR assay. The multiplex PCR relied on a mix of 60 forward primers for TCR Vbeta segments and 13 reverse primers for TCR Jbeta segments. As stored in TCRdb, this immuneACCESS dataset retains in-frame rearrangements with V and J assigned. A fraction of the clones does not appear; measured against another copy, unresolved V genes explain less than half of the discrepancy, and the remainder lacks a known reason. Recorded for this sample are 76,000 or so clones; roughly 78% of them occurred a single time. The ten largest clones capture 2.5% of the sample. The sequenced sample was PBMCs. The receptors derive from a man aged 25-45 years in good health and CMV-seronegative.

V gene TRBV28 combines with J gene TRBJ2-7; D gene unclear. The length of the CDR3 is 13 residues. V gave up 7 bases and J gave up 2 bases, with 12 bases separating them. In germline, CDR1 is MDHEN, CDR2 SYDVKM. The CDR3 coding sequence is TGTGCCAGCATCCGCGCGGATACCTACGAGCAGTACTTC. It encodes CASIRADTYEQYF.

This clone was observed once. The V gene is TRBV10-3, the J gene TRBJ1-5, with 7 bases identical to TRBD1. The CDR3 sequence is 14 residues long. J was trimmed by 5 bases and V by 2 bases; bases with no gene match: 3. CDR1 and CDR2 (germline): ENHRY, SYGVKD. This CDR3 reads CAISEGQDYQPQHF. The DNA for the CDR3 is TGTGCCATCAGTGAGGGACAGGATTATCAGCCCCAGCATTTT.

V gene TRBV27 combines with J gene TRBJ2-1; 9 bases agree with TRBD1. Losses at the gene ends were 6 bases for V and 5 bases for J; bases not matched to a gene: 2. The CDR3 runs to 13 residues. Germline V gives CDR1 MNHEY, CDR2 SMNVEV (reference sequence). CDR3 nucleotides: TGTGCCAGCAGGACAGGGGGGGACAATGAGCAGTTCTTC. Its translation: CASRTGGDNEQFF.

This clone showed up just once. The V call is TRBV28, the J call TRBJ2-3; TRBD2 matches 7 bases. This CDR3 spans 14 amino acids. Unmatched junction bases numbered 1, after V lost 0 bases and J lost 4 bases. The germline CDR1 and CDR2 sequences are MDHEN and SYDVKM. The CDR3 loop is CASSLWGGADTQYF. CDR3 DNA: TGTGCCAGCAGTTTATGGGGAGGGGCAGATACGCAGTATTTT.

The chain recombines TRBV30 with TRBJ2-2, with TRBD1 matching 11 bases. Germline values: CDR1 GTSNPN, CDR2 SVGIG (reference sequence). This CDR3 region has 15 residues. The CDR3 coding sequence is TGTGCGCGGAAGCTTCGGACAGGGGGCATCGGGGAGCTGTTTTTT. Its protein product is CARKLRTGGIGELFF.

The chain links TRBV14 to TRBJ2-3; perhaps TRBD2 as D (6 bases). Germline V lookup: CDR1 SGHDN, CDR2 FVKESK. The CDR3 loop spans 14 amino acids. V lost 4 bases, J lost 5 bases, and 13 bases lay in between. CDR3 DNA sequence: TGTGCCAGCAGCCTAAACGGGGGAGGAGATACGCAGTATTTT. This codes for CASSLNGGGDTQYF.

The count of this clone is one. CDR3 nucleotide sequence: TGCGCCAGCAGCCCCCCGGACGGGATCTATGGCTACACCTTC. Amino acid sequence: CASSPPDGIYGYTF. The chain employs TRBV5-1 and TRBJ1-2; D not certain. Germline CDR1 SGHRS, CDR2 YFSETQ. This CDR3 has 14 amino acids. The ends were cut back, 4 bases at V and 4 bases at J, with 14 bases in the middle.

V usage is TRBV4-2 and J usage is TRBJ2-4, with D uncertain. This CDR3 spans 13 amino acids. Germline CDR1 LGHNA, CDR2 YNFKEQ. With 1 base removed from V and 9 bases from J, the gap between germline ends came to 10 bases. The chain's CDR3 is CASSQVGRLIQYF. The CDR3 DNA is TGTGCCAGCAGCCAAGTCGGCAGACTCATTCAGTACTTC.

The DNA of the CDR3 is TGTGCCAGCAGTGACACAGCGGGAGCGAACAATGAGCAGTTCTTC. It is translated as CASSDTAGANNEQFF. The J gene is TRBJ2-1, the V gene TRBV6-4; 8 bases line up with TRBD2. V shed 2 bases, J shed 5 bases, and the junction held 5 bases outside the gene matches. The CDR3 is made up of 15 amino acids. Germline V gene lookup returns CDR1 MRHNA and CDR2 SNTAGT.

This rearrangement joins TRBV7-2 to TRBJ2-6; no reliable D call. Germline V gene data show CDR1 as SGHTA and CDR2 as FQGNSA. This CDR3 region has 16 residues. V gave up 3 bases and J gave up 0 bases, with 9 bases separating them. CDR3 in DNA: TGTGCCAGCAGCTTCCGAGCCGGCTCTGGGGCCAACGTCCTGACTTTC. As protein: CASSFRAGSGANVLTF.

The V call is TRBV29-1, the J call TRBJ1-1, with 9 bases lining up with TRBD1. The CDR3 is made up of 14 amino acids. Trimming took 8 bases from V and 0 from J; bases not matched to a gene: 7. Germline V lookup: CDR1 SQVTM, CDR2 ANQGSEA. The CDR3 region has the DNA TGCAGCTTTGGACAGGGGAGAATGAACACTGAAGCTTTCTTT. Translated, it gives CSFGQGRMNTEAFF.

CDR3 region: CASSLLGLAGSSYNEQFF. Here the CDR3 DNA reads TGCGCCAGCAGCCTATTAGGACTAGCGGGGTCCTCCTACAATGAGCAGTTCTTC. The chain is built from TRBV4-3 and TRBJ2-1; 12 positions match TRBD2. Germline assignment: CDR1 LGHNA and CDR2 YSLEER. Trimming took 4 bases from V and 0 from J; bases not matched to a gene: 7. This CDR3 is 18 amino acids long.

This clone occurred a few times. V usage is TRBV9 and J usage is TRBJ2-5; 9 nucleotides agree with TRBD1. With V trimmed by 0 bases and J by 6 bases, 6 bases remained unmatched. Germline-derived CDR1 and CDR2 are SGDLS and YYNGEE. The CDR3 is made up of 15 amino acids. CDR3 nucleotides: TGTGCCAGCAGCGTAGGGGGGACAGGGAAGAAGACCCAGTACTTC. Its protein product is CASSVGGTGKKTQYF.

As for this clone: At one end the junction does not follow the germline gene, possibly because of a read error. The rearrangement links TRBV30 to TRBJ1-2; D is perhaps TRBD1 (5 bases). The germline CDR1 and CDR2 sequences are GTSNPN and SVGIG (reference sequence). The CDR3 spans 14 residues. CDR3: CASSKGKGDYGYTF. The CDR3 DNA reads TGTGCCTCGAGTAAGGGGAAGGGTGACTATGGCTACACCTTC.

The DNA of the CDR3 is TGTGCCAGCTTTCTGCTCGGTGGCTACACCTTC. This translates into CASFLLGGYTF. The gene calls are TRBV6-1 and TRBJ1-2; D ambiguous. CDR1 MNHNS and CDR2 SASEGT come from the germline V gene. V was pared by 8 bases and J by 7 bases, with 11 bases between. The CDR3 extends over 11 amino acids.

This clone appeared a few times. The V and J genes are TRBV9 and TRBJ1-5, with D unclear. Trimming stripped 0 bases from V and 5 bases from J, with 12 bases between. The length of the CDR3 is 15 residues. Germline V gene lookup returns CDR1 SGDLS and CDR2 YYNGEE. The CDR3 spells CASSVDPNQDQPQHF. The CDR3 DNA sequence: TGTGCCAGCAGCGTAGATCCGAATCAGGATCAGCCCCAGCATTTT.

The chain is built from TRBV7-3 and TRBJ1-2; 7 positions match TRBD1. Germline CDR1 reads SGHTA; CDR2 reads FQGTGA. The CDR3 consists of 16 residues. Losses at the gene ends were 1 base for V and 0 bases for J; bases not matched to a gene: 5. The CDR3: CASSLNSDRPNYGYTF. The DNA for the CDR3 is TGTGCCAGCAGCTTAAACTCGGACAGGCCTAACTATGGCTACACCTTC.

The chain links TRBV27 to TRBJ1-6; no firm D call. The germline V gene has CDR1 MNHEY and CDR2 SMNVEV (reference sequence). With 2 bases removed from V and 10 bases from J, the gap between germline ends came to 15 bases. This CDR3 is built from 15 residues. CDR3 loop: CASSLMGRPESPLHF. The CDR3 nucleotides are TGTGCCAGCAGTTTAATGGGCCGTCCGGAATCACCCCTCCACTTT.

The J gene is TRBJ2-7, the V gene TRBV11-1; D may be TRBD2 (5 bases). Trimming took off 4 bases at V and 7 bases at J, with 8 bases between the two ends. This CDR3 has 11 residues. Germline V gene sequence: CDR1 SGHAT, CDR2 FQDESV (reference sequence). DNA of the CDR3: TGTGCCAGCAGCTCAGGACTGGAGCAGTACTTC. Its protein product is CASSSGLEQYF.

V is TRBV27 and J is TRBJ2-7; D is perhaps TRBD2 (7 bases). Germline V gene data show CDR1 as MNHEY and CDR2 as SMNVEV (reference sequence). The CDR3 runs 12 residues. V dropped 9 bases and J dropped 9 bases, with 18 bases sitting between them. The CDR3: CASSAARGAQYF. The DNA of the CDR3 is TGTGCCAGTTCCGCGGCTCGGGGGGCGCAGTACTTC.

The chain couples TRBV30 to TRBJ1-2; 8 bases agree with TRBD1. V gave up 4 bases and J gave up 4 bases; unmatched junction bases: 11. The germline gives CDR1 GTSNPN, CDR2 SVGIG (reference sequence). This CDR3 spans 15 amino acids. CDR3 in amino acids: CAWKLGGTGIYGYTF. CDR3 nucleotides: TGTGCCTGGAAACTTGGTGGGACAGGTATCTATGGCTACACCTTC.

The chain uses TRBV14 and TRBJ1-2; tentative D call: TRBD1 (5 bases). The CDR3 contains 16 residues. Looked up from germline, CDR1 is SGHDN and CDR2 is FVKESK. V was pared by 0 bases and J by 6 bases, with 17 bases between. CDR3 sequence (DNA): TGTGCCAGCAGCCAAGAAACAACGACGATAGGGGATGGCTACACCTTC. This codes for CASSQETTTIGDGYTF.

This sequence joins TRBV2 and TRBJ2-7; D is unresolved. CDR1 SNHLY and CDR2 FYNNEI come from the germline V gene. CDR3 length: 15 residues. The ends were cut back, 2 bases at V and 4 bases at J, with 15 bases in the middle. This chain's CDR3 is CASSESEAGPYEQYF. DNA for the CDR3: TGTGCCAGCAGTGAATCTGAGGCCGGTCCATACGAGCAGTACTTC.

The chain has TRBV30 and TRBJ2-7; D is perhaps TRBD1 (7 bases). The CDR3 has 16 residues. Deletions cut 0 bases from V and 1 base from J, with 16 bases between. Per germline, CDR1 GTSNPN and CDR2 SVGIG (reference sequence). The CDR3 sequence: CAWSVQGTPGSYEQYF. Here the CDR3 DNA reads TGTGCCTGGAGTGTACAGGGGACTCCCGGGTCCTACGAGCAGTACTTC.

J is TRBJ2-7 and V is TRBV4-1; 7 bases fit TRBD2. Per the germline V gene, CDR1 is MGHRA and CDR2 is YSYEKL. The CDR3 is made up of 15 amino acids. V trimming: 2 bases; J trimming: 2 bases; junction bases outside the gene matches: 6. The CDR3 loop is CASSQLAEYPYEQYF. The CDR3 bases are TGCGCCAGCAGCCAACTAGCGGAATACCCCTACGAGCAGTACTTC.

The V and J genes are TRBV7-9 and TRBJ2-3, with 9 nucleotides matching TRBD2. V shed 5 bases and J 5 bases; nucleotides not matched to a gene: 8. This CDR3 comprises 15 residues. Germline loops: CDR1 SEHNR, CDR2 FQNEAQ (reference sequence). The CDR3 sequence: CASSGVAGVGDTQYF. The DNA of the CDR3 is TGTGCCAGCAGCGGGGTAGCGGGGGTCGGAGATACGCAGTATTTT.